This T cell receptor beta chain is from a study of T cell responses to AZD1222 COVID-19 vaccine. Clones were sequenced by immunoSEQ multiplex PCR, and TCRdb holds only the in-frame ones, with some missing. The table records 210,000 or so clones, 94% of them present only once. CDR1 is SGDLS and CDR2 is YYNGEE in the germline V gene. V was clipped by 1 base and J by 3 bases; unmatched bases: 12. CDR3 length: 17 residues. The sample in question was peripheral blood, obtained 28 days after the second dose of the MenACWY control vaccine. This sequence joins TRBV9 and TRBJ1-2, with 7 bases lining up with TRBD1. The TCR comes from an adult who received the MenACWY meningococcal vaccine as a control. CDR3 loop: CASSVSTGNFQHYGYTF. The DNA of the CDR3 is TGTGCCAGCAGCGTATCGACAGGGAATTTCCAACACTATGGCTACACCTTC. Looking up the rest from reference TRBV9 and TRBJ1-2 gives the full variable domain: DSGVTQTPKHLITATGQRVTLRCSPRSGDLSVYWYQQSLDQGLQFLIQYYNGEERAKGNILERFSAQQFPDLHSELNLSSLELGDSALYFCASSVSTGNFQHYGYTFGSGTRLTVV.